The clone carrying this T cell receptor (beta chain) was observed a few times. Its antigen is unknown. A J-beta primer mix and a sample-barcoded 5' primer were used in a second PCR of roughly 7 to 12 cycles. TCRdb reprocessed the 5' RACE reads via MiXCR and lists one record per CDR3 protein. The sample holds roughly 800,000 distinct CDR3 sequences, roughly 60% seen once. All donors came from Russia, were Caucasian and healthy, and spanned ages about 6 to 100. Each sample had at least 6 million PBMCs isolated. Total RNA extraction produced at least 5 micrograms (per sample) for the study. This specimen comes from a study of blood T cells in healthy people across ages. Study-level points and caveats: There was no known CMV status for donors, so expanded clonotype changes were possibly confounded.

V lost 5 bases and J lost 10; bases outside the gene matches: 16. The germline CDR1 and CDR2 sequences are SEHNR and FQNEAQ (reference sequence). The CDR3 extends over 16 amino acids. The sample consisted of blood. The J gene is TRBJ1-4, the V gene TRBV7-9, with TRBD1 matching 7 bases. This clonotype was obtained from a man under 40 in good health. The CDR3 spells CASSPTRGTEGGKLFF. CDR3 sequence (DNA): TGTGCCAGCAGCCCTACCAGGGGGACGGAAGGCGGAAAACTGTTTTTT.